Below are 25 T cell receptor beta chains sequenced from a single sample in a study of naive and memory T cell subsets. The beta constant-region primer was an equimolar mix of two oligonucleotides covering TRBC1 and TRBC2. The ligated cDNA underwent four PCR rounds using SP2 and nested alpha and beta constant-region primers. MiXCR was run by TCRdb on the UMI-ligation and nested PCR reads, yielding one entry per CDR3 protein. The sample lists 3,500 to 5,000 distinct CDR3 sequences, around 5.5% occurring once. Source material: effector memory CD8+ T cells from blood. Subset defined: effector memory, CD45RA- CD27-. The source of these receptors is a human donor in good health.

The table lists this clonotype with many counts. The gene calls are TRBV5-1 and TRBJ2-1; the match to TRBD2 covers 8 bases. CDR3 length equals 17 residues. Trimming removed 0 bases from V and 5 bases from J; junction bases left unmatched: 10. Germline V gene sequence: CDR1 SGHRS, CDR2 YFSETQ. The CDR3 region is CASSLGDSGLGNNEQFF. CDR3 DNA: TGCGCCAGCAGCTTGGGAGACTCGGGACTAGGAAACAATGAGCAGTTCTTC.

Only a few counts were recorded for this clonotype. The V and J genes are TRBV7-9 and TRBJ2-1, with 12 bases identical to TRBD2. J gave up 4 bases and V 6 bases, and 13 bases lay outside the gene matches. Per germline, CDR1 SEHNR and CDR2 FQNEAQ (reference sequence). The CDR3 is made up of 18 amino acids. The DNA of the CDR3 is TGTGCCAGCAGACCAACTAGCGGGAGGATCTGGCATTACAATGAGCAGTTCTTC. Its protein is CASRPTSGRIWHYNEQFF.

The V gene is TRBV20-1, the J gene TRBJ2-7, with D perhaps matching TRBD1 (6 bases). Germline assignment: CDR1 DFQATT and CDR2 SNEGSKA (reference sequence). This CDR3 is built from 11 residues. The ends were cut back, 4 bases at V and 4 bases at J, with 8 bases in the middle. The CDR3 bases are TGCAGTGCTATAGGGGGATACGAGCAGTACTTC. Its protein product is CSAIGGYEQYF.

This clonotype has just a few counts. This sequence joins TRBV9 and TRBJ2-7; D is perhaps TRBD2 (5 bases). CDR1 and CDR2 from the germline V gene are SGDLS and YYNGEE. Trimming removed 1 base at V and 5 bases at J, with 19 bases between. The CDR3 sequence is 16 residues long. The CDR3 here is CASSVQATGLGDEQYF. The CDR3 coding sequence is TGTGCCAGCAGCGTACAAGCTACTGGACTTGGAGACGAGCAGTACTTC. Full variable domain (outside the CDR3, taken from reference TRBV9 and TRBJ2-7): DSGVTQTPKHLITATGQRVTLRCSPRSGDLSVYWYQQSLDQGLQFLIQYYNGEERAKGNILERFSAQQFPDLHSELNLSSLELGDSALYFCASSVQATGLGDEQYFGPGTRLTVT.

This clonotype is medium-sized in the sample. The gene calls are TRBV10-3 and TRBJ2-7, with D possibly TRBD2 on 6 matching bases. Germline V gene data show CDR1 as ENHRY and CDR2 as SYGVKD. The CDR3 spans 13 residues. Trimming shortened V by 10 bases and J by 2 bases, and 15 bases separated the two germline ends. The CDR3 here is CATTGDGTYEQYF. CDR3 in DNA: TGTGCCACCACGGGGGACGGAACCTACGAGCAGTACTTC.

Judged by abundance, this clonotype is medium-sized. V usage is TRBV7-9 and J usage is TRBJ2-1; D is possibly TRBD1 (5 bases). V shed 5 bases and J shed 6 bases, with 14 bases lying between them. The CDR3 runs 14 residues. From germline, CDR1 is SEHNR and CDR2 FQNEAQ (reference sequence). The CDR3 loop is CASSPKTDVNEQFF. CDR3 sequence (DNA): TGTGCCAGCAGCCCGAAGACAGATGTCAATGAGCAGTTCTTC.

This clonotype was seen at least ten times. The rearrangement uses TRBV12-3 or TRBV12-4 and TRBJ2-7, with D unclear. CDR3 length equals 14 residues. Trimming took 7 bases from V and 3 from J, leaving 16 bases between them. CDR3 sequence reads: CASTTPEKYYEQYF. The CDR3 nucleotides read TGTGCCAGCACTACCCCGGAGAAATACTACGAGCAGTACTTC.

At least ten counts were recorded for this clonotype. This chain links TRBV9 with TRBJ2-2; D gene ambiguous. Germline CDR1 is SGDLS and CDR2 is YYNGEE. V was cut by 0 bases and J by 6 bases, with 6 bases left in between. The CDR3 length is 13 residues. The CDR3 nucleotides read TGTGCCAGCAGCGTAGGGCAGTCCGGGGAGCTGTTTTTT. This translates into CASSVGQSGELFF.

This clonotype was observed a few times. The gene calls are TRBV30 and TRBJ1-1; 7 positions match TRBD1. This CDR3 is 14 amino acids long. J lost 2 bases, V lost 4 bases, and 7 bases had no gene match. Germline V gives CDR1 GTSNPN, CDR2 SVGIG (reference sequence). This CDR3 is CAWNLGQVNTEAFF. CDR3 coding DNA: TGTGCCTGGAACCTTGGACAGGTAAACACTGAAGCTTTCTTT. The whole variable domain, filled in from reference TRBV30 and TRBJ1-1, reads SQTIHQWPATLVQPVGSPLSLECTVEGTSNPNLYWYRQAAGRGLQLLFYSVGIGQISSEVPQNLSASRPQDRQFILSSKKLLLSDSGFYLCAWNLGQVNTEAFFGQGTRLTVV.

This clonotype occurred many times. The chain uses TRBV27 and TRBJ1-6; D ambiguous. The germline CDR1 and CDR2 sequences are MNHEY and SMNVEV (reference sequence). The CDR3 has 13 residues. Trimming pared 2 bases from V and 10 bases from J, leaving 9 bases between. CDR3 protein: CASSLTNYSPLHF. The CDR3 DNA is TGTGCCAGCAGTTTAACGAATTACTCACCCCTCCACTTT.

This clonotype counts as medium-sized. This chain connects TRBV6-4 to TRBJ2-3, with TRBD1 matching 9 bases. CDR3 length equals 14 residues. Germline lookup yields CDR1 MRHNA and CDR2 SNTAGT. Germline trimming cut 6 bases from V and 2 bases from J; bases unmatched to any gene: 3. This CDR3 reads CASSRDRDTDTQYF. CDR3 bases: TGTGCCAGCAGCCGGGACAGGGACACAGATACGCAGTATTTT.

This clonotype was recorded many times. V and J are TRBV20-1 and TRBJ2-1, with D possibly TRBD2 on 5 matching bases. Germline V gene sequence: CDR1 DFQATT, CDR2 SNEGSKA (reference sequence). V was trimmed by 8 bases and J by 4 bases, leaving 15 bases between them. This CDR3 region has 13 residues. The CDR3 reads CSWRTEEYNEQFF. Written as DNA, the CDR3 is TGCAGTTGGAGGACGGAAGAGTACAATGAGCAGTTCTTC.

This clonotype was counted ten times or more. The rearrangement joins TRBV20-1 to TRBJ1-1; 9 bases agree with TRBD1. CDR1 DFQATT and CDR2 SNEGSKA come from the germline V gene (reference sequence). The V gene end was trimmed by 3 bases and the J gene end by 3 bases; junction bases not matched to a gene: 5. The CDR3 consists of 14 residues. The DNA for the CDR3 is TGCAGTGCTAGGACAGGGGGTAGGGACACTGAAGCTTTCTTT. The encoded protein is CSARTGGRDTEAFF.

This clonotype showed up many times. V is TRBV6-5 and J is TRBJ1-1; D is ambiguous. The V end lost 2 bases, the J end lost 7 bases, and 29 bases lay between the germline ends. Looked up from germline, CDR1 is MNHEY and CDR2 is SVGAGI. The CDR3 extends over 19 amino acids. CDR3 bases: TGTGCCAGCAGTTACGCGCCGGTTCGCCCCGTCCCGACTCGGGGTGAAGCTTTCTTT. As protein: CASSYAPVRPVPTRGEAFF.

The chain uses TRBV7-8 and TRBJ1-2; D not resolved. V shed 1 base and J shed 0 bases, with 9 bases lying between them. From germline, CDR1 is SGHVS and CDR2 FQNEAQ. The CDR3 contains 15 residues. The CDR3 sequence: CASSLGGSTNYGYTF. In DNA form, the CDR3 reads TGTGCCAGCAGCTTAGGGGGAAGCACTAACTATGGCTACACCTTC.

This clonotype occurred a few times. The chain has TRBV20-1 and TRBJ2-1; TRBD1 or TRBD2 may be the D gene (5 bases each). The CDR3 is 14 amino acids. From germline, CDR1 is DFQATT and CDR2 SNEGSKA (reference sequence). Trimming pared 3 bases from V and 7 bases from J, leaving 16 bases between. The CDR3 region has the DNA TGCAGTGCTAGGGGACCCAATGAATCGAATGAGCAGTTCTTC. It codes for CSARGPNESNEQFF.

This clonotype was picked up many times. V usage is TRBV18 and J usage is TRBJ1-2; D gene ambiguous. The length of the CDR3 is 15 residues. Trimming stripped 4 bases from V and 4 bases from J, with 16 bases between. The V gene's germline CDR1 is KGHSH and CDR2 LQKENI. CDR3 amino acids: CASSHDTTSVYGYTF. For the CDR3, the DNA is TGTGCCAGCTCACACGACACCACCTCCGTCTATGGCTACACCTTC.

This clonotype was seen at least ten times. The chain carries TRBV11-2 and TRBJ1-2; D call uncertain. This CDR3 contains 15 residues. CDR1 is SGHAT and CDR2 is FQNNGV in the germline V gene. V was cut by 5 bases and J by 0 bases, with 13 bases left in between. CDR3: CASSQNDDPNYGYTF. CDR3 nucleotides: TGTGCCAGCAGCCAAAACGATGACCCTAACTATGGCTACACCTTC.

Judged by abundance, this clonotype is medium-sized (0.01 to 0.1%). The chain links TRBV6-2 or TRBV6-3 to TRBJ2-7; TRBD1 matches at 10 bases. Germline V gene data show CDR1 as MNHEY and CDR2 as SVGEGT. This CDR3 is built from 14 residues. The V gene end was trimmed by 2 bases and the J gene end by 2 bases; junction bases not matched to a gene: 0. CDR3 amino acids: CASSYGTGAYEQYF. In DNA, the CDR3 is TGTGCCAGCAGTTACGGGACAGGGGCCTACGAGCAGTACTTC.

This clonotype was picked up many times. The genes are TRBV20-1 and TRBJ2-3, with 7 nucleotides matching TRBD1. Germline assignment: CDR1 DFQATT and CDR2 SNEGSKA (reference sequence). This CDR3 has 14 amino acids. V lost 6 bases and J lost 2; bases outside the gene matches: 8. The CDR3 sequence is CSAISTGNTDTQYF. CDR3 sequence (DNA): TGCAGTGCCATATCGACAGGGAACACAGATACGCAGTATTTT.

The sample holds a few counts of this clonotype. V gene TRBV12-3 or TRBV12-4 combines with J gene TRBJ1-1; D not certain. This CDR3 has 12 amino acids. Trimming removed 11 bases from V and 4 bases from J, with 14 bases in between. This CDR3 reads CAGEGRCTEAFF. The CDR3, as DNA: TGTGCCGGGGAGGGCCGGTGCACTGAAGCTTTCTTT.

This clonotype appeared a few times. The chain is built from TRBV6-1 and TRBJ2-3; D could derive from TRBD1 or TRBD2 (5 bases each). Germline loops: CDR1 MNHNS, CDR2 SASEGT. This CDR3 region has 16 residues. V lost 1 base, J lost 4 bases, and 15 bases lay in between. CDR3 nucleotide sequence: TGTGCCAGCAGTGAAGTTGGGGGAGACGGCGCAGATACGCAGTATTTT. This codes for CASSEVGGDGADTQYF.

In its sample, this clonotype was seen many times. This sequence joins TRBV28 and TRBJ2-5; D tentatively fits TRBD1 or TRBD2 (5 bases each). In germline, CDR1 is MDHEN, CDR2 SYDVKM. The CDR3 extends over 15 amino acids. Trimming stripped 4 bases from V and 2 bases from J, with 14 bases between. The CDR3, as DNA: TGTGCCAGCAGTTCGGAGGACACTCTTCAAGAGACCCAGTACTTC. It translates to CASSSEDTLQETQYF.

As to this clonotype: A read error is possible here, since a much larger clone lies one base away. The CDR3 loop reads CATSREGIDNERFF. The CDR3 DNA reads as TGTGCCACCAGCAGAGAGGGGATAGACAATGAGCGGTTCTTC. J is TRBJ2-1 and V is TRBV15; D is unresolved. CDR3 length: 14 residues. The V gene's germline CDR1 is LNHNV and CDR2 YYDKDF (reference sequence).

This clonotype has a handful of counts. The chain has TRBV28 and TRBJ1-6; TRBD1 matches 7 bases. This CDR3 contains 16 residues. Germline CDR1 is MDHEN and CDR2 is SYDVKM. The V and J ends lost 5 bases and 3 bases, in that order; junction bases with no gene match: 7. This CDR3 reads CASSPETGFYNSPLHF. The CDR3 DNA follows: TGTGCCAGCAGTCCCGAGACAGGGTTCTATAATTCACCCCTCCACTTT.